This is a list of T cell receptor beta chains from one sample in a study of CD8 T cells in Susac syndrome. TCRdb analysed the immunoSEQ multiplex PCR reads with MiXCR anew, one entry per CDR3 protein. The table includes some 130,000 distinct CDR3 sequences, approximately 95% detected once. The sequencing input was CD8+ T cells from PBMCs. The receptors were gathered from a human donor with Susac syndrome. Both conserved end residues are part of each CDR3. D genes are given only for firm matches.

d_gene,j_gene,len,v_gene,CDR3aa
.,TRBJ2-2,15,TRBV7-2,CASSLGGPGTGELFF
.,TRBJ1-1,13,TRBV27,CASSLGTNTEAFF
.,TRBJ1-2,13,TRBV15,CATSRVGRGGYTF
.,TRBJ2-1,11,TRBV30,CAWRKGNEQFF
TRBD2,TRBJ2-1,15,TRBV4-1,CASSLTGGDLREQFF
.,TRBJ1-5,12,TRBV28,CASSPTVQPQHF
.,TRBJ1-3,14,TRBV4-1,CASSQRVQGNTIYF
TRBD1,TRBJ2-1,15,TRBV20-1,CSAVASDRVDNEQFF
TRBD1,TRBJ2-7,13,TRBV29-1,CSVAPTGGYEQYF
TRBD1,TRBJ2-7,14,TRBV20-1,CSATGRDRDDEQYF
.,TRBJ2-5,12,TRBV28,CASRGRGETQYF
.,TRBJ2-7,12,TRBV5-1,CASGGFFNEQYF